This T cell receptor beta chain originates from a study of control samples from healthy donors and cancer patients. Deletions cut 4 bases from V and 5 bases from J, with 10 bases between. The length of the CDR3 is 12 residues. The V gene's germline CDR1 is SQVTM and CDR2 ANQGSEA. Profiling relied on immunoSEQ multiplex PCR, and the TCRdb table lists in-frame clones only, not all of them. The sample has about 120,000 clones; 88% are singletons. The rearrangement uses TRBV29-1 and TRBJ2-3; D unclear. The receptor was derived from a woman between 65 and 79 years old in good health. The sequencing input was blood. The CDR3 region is CSVGRDVDTQYF. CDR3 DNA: TGCAGCGTTGGTAGGGATGTAGATACGCAGTATTTT.